The T cell receptor beta chain described here comes from a study of blood T cell repertoires in COVID-19. Trimming pared 7 bases from V and 4 bases from J, leaving 13 bases between. The germline gives CDR1 WSHSY, CDR2 SAAADI. The CDR3 contains 13 residues. Assay used: immunoSEQ multiplex PCR; TCRdb lists only in-frame clones, some missing. There are approximately 490,000 clones in the sample; approximately 91% occur only once, and around 8% lies in the top ten. Material for sequencing was PBMCs or T cells enriched from blood (not recorded which). This rearrangement joins TRBV10-2 to TRBJ1-2, with D possibly being TRBD1 (6 bases). The sequence was obtained from a woman between 55 and 75 years old who had recovered from COVID-19. The CDR3 region is CASKAGAGYGYTF. DNA for the CDR3: TGCGCCAGCAAGGCAGGGGCGGGCTATGGCTACACCTTC.